The rows below give T cell receptor beta chains drawn from one sample of a study of T cell responses to AZD1222 COVID-19 vaccine. Measured with immunoSEQ multiplex PCR; TCRdb has only the in-frame clones, and not every one. The sample has 70,000 to 90,000 clones, around 85% seen once. Sequences were derived from peripheral blood, sampled 28 days after the second AZD1222 dose. The receptor set was obtained from an adult who received the AZD1222 COVID-19 vaccine. CDR3s include the opening cysteine and the closing phenylalanine or tryptophan. The order of the fields is J gene, V gene, D gene, CDR3 DNA, CDR3 protein. D genes are given only for firm matches.

j_call: TRBJ2-7
v_call: TRBV19
d_call: NA
cdr3_nt: TGTGCCAGTAGTAGGCTCCTATCCTACGAGCAGTACTTC
cdr3_aa: CASSRLLSYEQYF

j_call: TRBJ2-7
v_call: TRBV27
d_call: NA
cdr3_nt: TGTGCCAGCAGGCCACAGGGTTTTGACTACGAGCAGTACTTC
cdr3_aa: CASRPQGFDYEQYF

j_call: TRBJ2-1
v_call: TRBV27
d_call: TRBD2
cdr3_nt: TGTGCCAGCGCCGGGACTAGCGGCGGTCTGTTCTTC
cdr3_aa: CASAGTSGGLFF

j_call: TRBJ2-1
v_call: TRBV25-1
d_call: TRBD2
cdr3_nt: TGTGCCAGCGCCCTAGCGGGAGGGTCCTACAATGAGCAGTTCTTC
cdr3_aa: CASALAGGSYNEQFF

j_call: TRBJ1-2
v_call: TRBV5-5
d_call: NA
cdr3_nt: TGTGCCAGCAGCTTGTTCTTTATCAACTATGGCTACACCTTC
cdr3_aa: CASSLFFINYGYTF

j_call: TRBJ2-7
v_call: TRBV7-9
d_call: TRBD1
cdr3_nt: TGTGCCAGCAGACCCGAGGACAGGGACCACGAGCAGTACTTC
cdr3_aa: CASRPEDRDHEQYF

j_call: TRBJ1-4
v_call: TRBV7-9
d_call: NA
cdr3_nt: TGTGCCAGCAGCTTAGGTTACGCTGAAAAACTGTTTTTT
cdr3_aa: CASSLGYAEKLFF

j_call: TRBJ1-1
v_call: TRBV10-2
d_call: NA
cdr3_nt: TGCGCCAGCACAGTGACAGGTTCCACTGAAGCTTTCTTT
cdr3_aa: CASTVTGSTEAFF

j_call: TRBJ2-3
v_call: TRBV4-2
d_call: TRBD2
cdr3_nt: TGTGCCAGCAGCCAAACAGCGGGGGGCACAGATACGCAGTATTTT
cdr3_aa: CASSQTAGGTDTQYF

j_call: TRBJ1-1
v_call: TRBV4-3
d_call: NA
cdr3_nt: TGCGCCAGCAGCCAAGAAAGAAGTTCCACTGAAGCTTTCTTT
cdr3_aa: CASSQERSSTEAFF

j_call: TRBJ1-3
v_call: TRBV19
d_call: TRBD1
cdr3_nt: TGTGCCAGTAGACCCCGACAGGGGCCCTTTGGAAACACCATATATTTT
cdr3_aa: CASRPRQGPFGNTIYF

j_call: TRBJ1-5
v_call: TRBV2
d_call: NA
cdr3_nt: TGTGCCAGCAGTGTCTTCCCAGCGTATCAGCCCCAGCATTTT
cdr3_aa: CASSVFPAYQPQHF

j_call: TRBJ1-3
v_call: TRBV5-1
d_call: NA
cdr3_nt: TGCGCCAGCAGCTTGTTGGCAGGTGAAAACACCATATATTTT
cdr3_aa: CASSLLAGENTIYF

j_call: TRBJ2-1
v_call: TRBV3-1/TRBV3-2
d_call: TRBD2
cdr3_nt: TGTGCCAGCAGCGTCAAACGCCCCCTTGGACTAGCGGGAGGAAATGAGCAGTTCTTC
cdr3_aa: CASSVKRPLGLAGGNEQFF

j_call: TRBJ2-3
v_call: TRBV6-2/TRBV6-3
d_call: TRBD2
cdr3_nt: TGTGCCAGCAGTTACTCCTCGGAAGGGAGCGGGGGCTGGGATACGCAGTATTTT
cdr3_aa: CASSYSSEGSGGWDTQYF

j_call: TRBJ1-2
v_call: TRBV20-1
d_call: NA
cdr3_nt: TGCAGCCTCGGACAGCTTTATGGCTACACCTTT
cdr3_aa: CSLGQLYGYTF

j_call: TRBJ2-5
v_call: TRBV20-1
d_call: NA
cdr3_nt: TGCAGTGCTTTGTACCAAGAGACCCAGTACTTC
cdr3_aa: CSALYQETQYF

j_call: TRBJ1-6
v_call: TRBV27
d_call: NA
cdr3_nt: TGTGCCAGCAGTCTAATAGGGGAGGGTTGGAATTCACCCCTCCACTTT
cdr3_aa: CASSLIGEGWNSPLHF

j_call: TRBJ2-3
v_call: TRBV5-1
d_call: TRBD1
cdr3_nt: TGCGCCAGCAGCTTACAGGGGGAAGGTACGCAGTATTTT
cdr3_aa: CASSLQGEGTQYF

j_call: TRBJ2-5
v_call: TRBV6-6
d_call: TRBD2
cdr3_nt: TGTGCCAGCAGCCCCGGACTAGCGGGGGGCCAAGAGACCCAGTACTTC
cdr3_aa: CASSPGLAGGQETQYF

j_call: TRBJ1-2
v_call: TRBV3-1/TRBV3-2
d_call: NA
cdr3_nt: TGTGCCAGCAGCCACGCCGGTCGGGAAGGATCGTATGGCTACACCTTC
cdr3_aa: CASSHAGREGSYGYTF

j_call: TRBJ1-1
v_call: TRBV28
d_call: TRBD1
cdr3_nt: TGTGCCAGCAGTTTATTCTGGGACAGGGAAGGGTCGGGCGCTTTCTTT
cdr3_aa: CASSLFWDREGSGAFF